This TCR beta chain was sequenced during a study of blood T cell repertoires in COVID-19. Study-wide background: Samples taken during acute and convalescent COVID-19 were collected in the United States, Italy and Spain. PBMCs, B-cell-depleted T cells, or T cells provided the cDNA or gDNA that made up the material.

The CDR3 is made up of 15 amino acids. V lost 7 bases to trimming and J lost 1 base, with 16 bases between them. Germline V gene lookup returns CDR1 MNHEY and CDR2 SVGAGI. In the original processing: Quantification of nucleated cells was approximated via reference gene primer amplification. The repertoire was sequenced with immunoSEQ multiplex PCR; TCRdb's copy has only in-frame clones and lacks some. V, J and clone size were drawn from that table, and D and trimming were deduced from the DNA. Of 150,000 to 200,000 clones in the sample, approximately 83% are singletons; the top ten hold roughly 8.2%.

The clonotype originates from a man aged 60-69 years with acute or convalescent COVID-19. The genes are TRBV6-5 and TRBJ1-2; D is unclear. The sample taken for sequencing was peripheral blood. CDR3 loop: CASTAGGSFNYGYTF. The DNA of the CDR3 is TGTGCCAGCACCGCGGGCGGGTCTTTTAACTATGGCTACACCTTC.